This TCR beta chain is from a study of blood T cell repertoires in COVID-19. Clinical history as reported by participants underpinned cohort assignment. The method was immunoSEQ multiplex PCR; TCRdb's version includes in-frame clones alone and lacks a portion of them. Found here are a few hundred thousand clones, 85% to 90% of them singletons; the top ten hold 0.9% to 1.5%. Trimming left V 2 bases short and J 4 bases short, with 11 bases between. The length of the CDR3 is 15 residues. Germline V lookup: CDR1 LNHDA, CDR2 SQIVND (reference sequence). The sequenced sample consisted of PBMCs or T cells enriched from blood (not recorded which). This receptor was obtained from a woman younger than 30 who had recovered from COVID-19. The V and J genes are TRBV19 and TRBJ1-4, with D perhaps TRBD1 (6 bases). In DNA, the CDR3 is TGTGCCAGTAGTATAATGGACAGCGTTAATGAAAAACTGTTTTTT. It encodes CASSIMDSVNEKLFF.